This T cell receptor beta chain was captured by sequencing in a study of Ad26.COV2.S vaccination and SARS-CoV-2 variants. Study-level points and caveats: Ad26.COV2.S recipients had broader spike-specific TCRs (P = 0.0014).

As for this clone: Its antigen is unidentified.

Trimming pared 3 bases from V and 2 bases from J, leaving 8 bases between. There are 13 residues in the CDR3. CDR1 and CDR2 from the germline V gene are SGHTA and FQGNSA. Treatment indicated: 15 to 20 received Ad26.COV2.S at low or high dose, single or two shots; about 5 received placebo; per-sample allocation not given. Day 63 following the first vaccine or placebo injection was when the samples were taken. The administered vaccine (an Ad26 vector) expressed Wuhan-strain SARS-CoV-2 spike. TCRdb keeps only in-frame clones here, not all; method: immunoSEQ multiplex PCR. The repertoire holds fewer than 500,000 clones, about 90% seen once, with less than 4.5% in the top ten.

The clonotype originates from a person between 18 and 60 years old who received the Ad26.COV2.S COVID-19 vaccine or a placebo. This material consisted of peripheral blood, taken in a trial of Ad26.COV2.S vaccine versus placebo. The chain employs TRBV7-2 and TRBJ2-7; D remains unclear. The CDR3 DNA reads TGTGCCAGCAGCTTCAACAGAGCCTACGAGCAGTACTTC. Its translation is CASSFNRAYEQYF.